This entry features one T cell receptor beta chain sequence. This record comes from a study of blood T cell repertoires in COVID-19. The overall study: PBMCs, B-cell-depleted T cells, or T cells were the source of the cDNA or gDNA that made up the material.

Germline V gives CDR1 MNHNY, CDR2 SVGAGI (reference sequence). The V end lost 2 bases, the J end lost 1 base, and 12 bases lay between the germline ends. The CDR3 consists of 16 residues. In the original processing: Estimates of nucleated cell counts were drawn from the amplification of reference gene primers. Sequenced by immunoSEQ multiplex PCR; TCRdb stores in-frame clones only, minus some. That table supplies the V and J calls and clone size; D and trimming were determined from the DNA. Of 200,000 or so clones listed, about 80% are singletons. The sample was peripheral blood. The sequence was obtained from a woman aged 30 to 39 who had recovered from COVID-19. The chain is built from TRBV6-6 and TRBJ1-5, with D perhaps matching TRBD1 (5 bases). The CDR3 is CASSYPEGLSNQPQHF. In nucleotides, the CDR3 is TGTGCCAGCAGTTACCCGGAGGGGTTGAGCAATCAGCCCCAGCATTTT.